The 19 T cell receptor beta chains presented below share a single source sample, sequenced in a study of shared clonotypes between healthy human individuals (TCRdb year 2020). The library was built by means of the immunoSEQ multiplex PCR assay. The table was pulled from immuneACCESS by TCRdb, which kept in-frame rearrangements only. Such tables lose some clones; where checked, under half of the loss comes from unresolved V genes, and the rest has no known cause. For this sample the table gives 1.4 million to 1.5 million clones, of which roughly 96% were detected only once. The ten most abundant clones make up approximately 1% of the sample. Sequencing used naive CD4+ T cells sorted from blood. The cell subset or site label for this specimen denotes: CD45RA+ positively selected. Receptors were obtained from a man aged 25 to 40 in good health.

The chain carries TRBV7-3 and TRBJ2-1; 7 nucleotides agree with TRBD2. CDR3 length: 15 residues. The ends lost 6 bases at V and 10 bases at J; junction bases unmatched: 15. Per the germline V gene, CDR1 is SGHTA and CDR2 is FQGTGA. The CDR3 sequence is CASRWLGAGAGEQFF. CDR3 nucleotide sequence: TGTGCCAGCAGATGGCTAGGGGCGGGAGCGGGGGAGCAGTTCTTC.

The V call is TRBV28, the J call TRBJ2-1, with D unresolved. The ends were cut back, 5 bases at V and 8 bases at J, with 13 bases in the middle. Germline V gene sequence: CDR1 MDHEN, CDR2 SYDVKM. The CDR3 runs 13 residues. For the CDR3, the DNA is TGTGCCAGCAGTCCGGCACGATGGGATGAGCAGTTCTTC. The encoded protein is CASSPARWDEQFF.

The DNA for the CDR3 is TGCGCCAGCAAGAGAGGGGAAGGCACAGATACGCAGTATTTT. Protein: CASKRGEGTDTQYF. This rearrangement joins TRBV10-2 to TRBJ2-3, with D perhaps TRBD1 or TRBD2 (5 bases each). The CDR3 sequence is 14 residues long. CDR1 is WSHSY, CDR2 SAAADI, per germline. V was pared by 7 bases and J by 1 base, with 12 bases between.

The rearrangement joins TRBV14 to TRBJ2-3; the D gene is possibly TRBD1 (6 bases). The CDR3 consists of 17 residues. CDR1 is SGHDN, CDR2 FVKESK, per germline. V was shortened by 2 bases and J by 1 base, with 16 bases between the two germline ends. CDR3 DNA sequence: TGTGCCAGCAGCCAACGAACAGGGTTCGCTGGCACAGATACGCAGTATTTT. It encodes CASSQRTGFAGTDTQYF.

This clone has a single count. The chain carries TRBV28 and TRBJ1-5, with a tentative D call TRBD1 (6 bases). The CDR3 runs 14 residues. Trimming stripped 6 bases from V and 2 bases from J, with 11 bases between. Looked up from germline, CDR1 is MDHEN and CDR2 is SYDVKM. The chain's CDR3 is CASSKGGGNQPQHF. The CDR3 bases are TGTGCCAGCAGCAAGGGGGGGGGCAATCAGCCCCAGCATTTT.

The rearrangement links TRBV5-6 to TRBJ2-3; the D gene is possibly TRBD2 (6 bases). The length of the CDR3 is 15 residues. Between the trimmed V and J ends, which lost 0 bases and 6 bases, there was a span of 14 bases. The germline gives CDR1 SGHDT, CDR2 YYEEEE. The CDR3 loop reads CASSLAKGRGDTQYF. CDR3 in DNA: TGTGCCAGCAGCTTGGCCAAAGGTCGGGGGGATACGCAGTATTTT.

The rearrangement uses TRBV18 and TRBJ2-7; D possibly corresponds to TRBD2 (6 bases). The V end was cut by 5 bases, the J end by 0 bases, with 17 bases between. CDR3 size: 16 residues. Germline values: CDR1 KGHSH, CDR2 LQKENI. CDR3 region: CASSSTAGTDSYEQYF. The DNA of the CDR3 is TGTGCCAGCTCATCTACAGCCGGGACTGACTCCTACGAGCAGTACTTC. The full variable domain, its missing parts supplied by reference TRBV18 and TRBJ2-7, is NAGVMQNPRHLVRRRGQEARLRCSPMKGHSHVYWYRQLPEEGLKFMVYLQKENIIDESGMPKERFSAEFPKEGPSILRIQQVVRGDSAAYFCASSSTAGTDSYEQYFGPGTRLTVT.

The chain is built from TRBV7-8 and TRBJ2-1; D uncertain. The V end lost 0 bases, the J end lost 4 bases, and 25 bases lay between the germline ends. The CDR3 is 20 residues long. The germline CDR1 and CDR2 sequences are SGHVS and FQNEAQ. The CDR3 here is CASSLARLPGRDPRYNEQFF. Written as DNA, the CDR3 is TGTGCCAGCAGCTTAGCGCGTCTGCCGGGTCGAGACCCTCGGTACAATGAGCAGTTCTTC.

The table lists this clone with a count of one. The CDR3 spells CASSQERGQETQYF. In nucleotides, the CDR3 is TGCGCCAGCAGCCAAGAGAGGGGACAAGAGACCCAGTACTTC. This chain joins TRBV4-1 and TRBJ2-5; D is perhaps TRBD1 or TRBD2 (5 bases each). Germline CDR1 is MGHRA and CDR2 is YSYEKL. The CDR3 loop spans 14 amino acids. V lost 0 bases and J lost 2, with 7 bases in between.

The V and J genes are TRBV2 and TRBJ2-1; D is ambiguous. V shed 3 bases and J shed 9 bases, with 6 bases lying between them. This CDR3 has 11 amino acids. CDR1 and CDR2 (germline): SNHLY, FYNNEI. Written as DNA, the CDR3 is TGTGCCAGCAGTGAGCCGGGTGAGCAGTTCTTC. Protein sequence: CASSEPGEQFF.

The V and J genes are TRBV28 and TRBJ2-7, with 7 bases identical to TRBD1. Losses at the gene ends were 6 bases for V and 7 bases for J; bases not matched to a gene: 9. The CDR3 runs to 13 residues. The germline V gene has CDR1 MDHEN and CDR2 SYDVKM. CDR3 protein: CASRSTGTREQYF. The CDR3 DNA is TGTGCCAGCAGGTCGACAGGGACCAGGGAGCAGTACTTC.

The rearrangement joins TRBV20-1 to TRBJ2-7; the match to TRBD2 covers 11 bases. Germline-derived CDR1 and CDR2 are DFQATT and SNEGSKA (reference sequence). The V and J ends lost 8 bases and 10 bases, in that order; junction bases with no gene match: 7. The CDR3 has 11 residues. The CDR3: CSRGTSGTQYF. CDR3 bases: TGCAGTAGGGGGACTAGCGGCACCCAGTACTTC.

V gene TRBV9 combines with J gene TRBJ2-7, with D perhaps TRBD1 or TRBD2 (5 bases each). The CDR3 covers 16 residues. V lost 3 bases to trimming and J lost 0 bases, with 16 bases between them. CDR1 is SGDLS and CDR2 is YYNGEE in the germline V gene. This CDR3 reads CASSAGAQASSYEQYF. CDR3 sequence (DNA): TGTGCCAGCAGCGCCGGGGCCCAGGCAAGCTCCTACGAGCAGTACTTC.

CDR3 residues: CASSQDYRVSEPQHF. The CDR3 DNA sequence: TGCGCCAGCAGCCAAGATTACAGGGTTTCTGAGCCCCAGCATTTT. The chain links TRBV4-3 to TRBJ1-5; TRBD1 might be the D (6 bases). The V and J ends lost 0 bases and 8 bases respectively, with 14 bases between them. This CDR3 comprises 15 residues. Germline-derived CDR1 and CDR2 are LGHNA and YSLEER.

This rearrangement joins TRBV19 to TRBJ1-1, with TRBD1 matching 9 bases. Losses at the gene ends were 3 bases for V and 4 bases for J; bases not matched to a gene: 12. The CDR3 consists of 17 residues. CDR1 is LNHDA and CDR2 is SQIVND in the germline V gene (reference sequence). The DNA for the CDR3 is TGTGCCAGTAGTATCGACAGGGGGGGAATCCGCAGCACTGAAGCTTTCTTT. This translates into CASSIDRGGIRSTEAFF.

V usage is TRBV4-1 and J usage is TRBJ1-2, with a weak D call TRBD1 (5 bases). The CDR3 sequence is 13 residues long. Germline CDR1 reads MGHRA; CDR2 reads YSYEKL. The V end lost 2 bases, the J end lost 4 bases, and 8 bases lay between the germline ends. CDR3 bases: TGCGCCAGCAGCCAACAGGGTGTCTATGGCTACACCTTC. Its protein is CASSQQGVYGYTF.

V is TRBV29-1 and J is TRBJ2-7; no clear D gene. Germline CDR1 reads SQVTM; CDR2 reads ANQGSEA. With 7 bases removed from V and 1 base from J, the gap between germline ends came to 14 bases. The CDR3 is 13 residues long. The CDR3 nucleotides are TGCAGCGCCAAACCCCTAGGATCCTACGAGCAGTACTTC. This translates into CSAKPLGSYEQYF.

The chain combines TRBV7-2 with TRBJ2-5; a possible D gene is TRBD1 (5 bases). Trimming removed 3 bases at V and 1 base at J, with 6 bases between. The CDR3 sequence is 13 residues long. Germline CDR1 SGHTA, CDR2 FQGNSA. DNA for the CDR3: TGTGCCAGCAGCTTTAGGGGCCAAGAGACCCAGTACTTC. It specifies CASSFRGQETQYF.

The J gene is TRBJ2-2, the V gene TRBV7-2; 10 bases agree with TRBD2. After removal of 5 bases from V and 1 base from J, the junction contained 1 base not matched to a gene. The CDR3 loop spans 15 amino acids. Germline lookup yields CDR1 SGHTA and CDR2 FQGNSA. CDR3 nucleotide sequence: TGTGCCAGCAGCCGGACTAGCGGGAACACCGGGGAGCTGTTTTTT. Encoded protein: CASSRTSGNTGELFF.